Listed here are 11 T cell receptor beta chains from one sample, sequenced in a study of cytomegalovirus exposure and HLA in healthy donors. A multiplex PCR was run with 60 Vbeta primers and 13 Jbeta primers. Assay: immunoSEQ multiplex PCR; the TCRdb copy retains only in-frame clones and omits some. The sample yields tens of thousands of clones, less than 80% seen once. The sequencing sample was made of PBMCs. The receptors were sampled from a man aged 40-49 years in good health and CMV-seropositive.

The CDR3 DNA is TGTGCCAGCAGCGCCGGGACAGGGGTCTCCTACGAGCAGTACTTC. Its protein product is CASSAGTGVSYEQYF. J is TRBJ2-7 and V is TRBV9; 10 bases align to TRBD1. The V gene's germline CDR1 is SGDLS and CDR2 YYNGEE. V lost 3 bases to trimming and J lost 0 bases; unmatched junction nucleotides: 3. The CDR3 is 15 amino acids.

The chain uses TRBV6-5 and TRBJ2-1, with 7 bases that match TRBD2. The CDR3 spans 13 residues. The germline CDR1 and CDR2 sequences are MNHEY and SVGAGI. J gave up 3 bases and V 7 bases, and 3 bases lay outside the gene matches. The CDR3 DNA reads TGTGCCAGCAAGGCTAGCGGCTACAATGAGCAGTTCTTC. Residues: CASKASGYNEQFF.

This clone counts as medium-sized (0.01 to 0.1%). CDR3 sequence reads: CASRTGTRTGELFF. The CDR3 DNA reads TGTGCCAGCAGAACCGGGACTAGGACCGGGGAGCTGTTTTTT. This chain uses TRBV2 with TRBJ2-2; TRBD2 matches 8 bases. CDR1 and CDR2 (germline): SNHLY, FYNNEI. V was clipped by 6 bases and J by 5 bases; unmatched bases: 5. The CDR3 contains 14 residues.

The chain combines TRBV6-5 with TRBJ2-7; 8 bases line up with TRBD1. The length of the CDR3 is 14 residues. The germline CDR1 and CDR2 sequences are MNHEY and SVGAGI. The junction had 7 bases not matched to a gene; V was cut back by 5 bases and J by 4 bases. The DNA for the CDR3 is TGTGCCAGCAGTCCGACAGGGGTTACTTACGAGCAGTACTTC. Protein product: CASSPTGVTYEQYF.

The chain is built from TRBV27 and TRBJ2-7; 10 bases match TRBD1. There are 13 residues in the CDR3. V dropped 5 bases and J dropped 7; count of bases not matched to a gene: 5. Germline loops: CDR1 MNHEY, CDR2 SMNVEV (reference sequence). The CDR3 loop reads CASSPGTGDEQYF. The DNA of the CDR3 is TGTGCCAGCAGTCCCGGGACAGGGGATGAGCAGTACTTC.

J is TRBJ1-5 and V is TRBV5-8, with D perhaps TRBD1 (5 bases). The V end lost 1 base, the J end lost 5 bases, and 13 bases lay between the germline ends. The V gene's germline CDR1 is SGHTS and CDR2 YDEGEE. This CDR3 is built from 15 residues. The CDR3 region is CASSLRTTGDQPQHF. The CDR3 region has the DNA TGTGCCAGCAGCTTGCGGACAACAGGAGATCAGCCCCAGCATTTT.

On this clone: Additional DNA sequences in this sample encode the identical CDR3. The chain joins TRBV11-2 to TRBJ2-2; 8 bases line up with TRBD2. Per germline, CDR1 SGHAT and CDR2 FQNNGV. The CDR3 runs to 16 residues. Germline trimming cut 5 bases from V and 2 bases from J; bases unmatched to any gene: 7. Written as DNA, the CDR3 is TGTGCCAGCAGCCCCTTAGCGGGGACAAACACCGGGGAGCTGTTTTTT. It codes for CASSPLAGTNTGELFF.

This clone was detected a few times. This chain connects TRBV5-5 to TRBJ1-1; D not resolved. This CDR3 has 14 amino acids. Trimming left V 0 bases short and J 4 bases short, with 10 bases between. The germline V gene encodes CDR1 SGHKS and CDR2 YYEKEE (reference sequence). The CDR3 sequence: CASSLGPEGTEAFF. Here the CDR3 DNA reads TGTGCCAGCAGCTTGGGTCCGGAGGGCACTGAAGCTTTCTTT.

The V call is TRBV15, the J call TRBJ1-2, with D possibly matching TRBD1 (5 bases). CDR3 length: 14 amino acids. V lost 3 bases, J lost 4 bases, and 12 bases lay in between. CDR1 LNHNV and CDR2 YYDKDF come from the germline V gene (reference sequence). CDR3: CATSRVGLPYGYTF. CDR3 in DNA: TGTGCCACCAGCAGGGTGGGGCTCCCCTATGGCTACACCTTC.

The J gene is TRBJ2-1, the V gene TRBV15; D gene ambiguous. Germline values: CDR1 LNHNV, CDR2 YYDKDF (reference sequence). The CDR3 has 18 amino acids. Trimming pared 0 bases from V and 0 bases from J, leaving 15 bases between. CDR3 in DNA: TGTGCCACCAGCAGAGAAAAGACCCGGCGGTTCTCCTACAATGAGCAGTTCTTC. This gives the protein CATSREKTRRFSYNEQFF.

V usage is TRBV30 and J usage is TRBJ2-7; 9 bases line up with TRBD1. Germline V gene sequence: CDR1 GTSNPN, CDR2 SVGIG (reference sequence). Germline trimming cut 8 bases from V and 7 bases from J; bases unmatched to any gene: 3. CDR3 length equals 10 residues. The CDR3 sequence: CATGGWEQYF. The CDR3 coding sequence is TGTGCCACAGGGGGCTGGGAGCAGTACTTC.